Reported below is one T cell receptor beta chain. The germline gives CDR1 LNHNV, CDR2 YYDKDF (reference sequence). Germline trimming cut 6 bases from V and 5 bases from J; bases unmatched to any gene: 10. This CDR3 contains 15 residues. The repertoire was sequenced with immunoSEQ multiplex PCR; TCRdb's copy has only in-frame clones and lacks some. The table has 300,000 to 350,000 clones, roughly 89% seen once. This sample was taken from a study of blood T cell repertoires in COVID-19. The TCR originated in a young woman who had recovered from COVID-19. Sample: peripheral blood. The chain recombines TRBV15 with TRBJ2-5, with TRBD1 identical over 9 bases. The CDR3 loop reads CATRDGTGFGETQYF. The CDR3 DNA is TGTGCCACCAGAGACGGGACAGGGTTTGGTGAGACCCAGTACTTC. Full variable domain (remainder filled in from reference TRBV15 and TRBJ2-5): DAMVIQNPRYQVTQFGKPVTLSCSQTLNHNVMYWYQQKSSQAPKLLFHYYDKDFNNEADTPDNFQSRRPNTSFCFLDIRSPGLGDTAMYLCATRDGTGFGETQYFGPGTRLLVL.